This T cell receptor beta chain was recorded in a study of T cells in Graves' hyperthyroidism and ophthalmopathy. Study results and limitations: Ophthalmopathy could be told apart from stable hyperthyroidism with a 13 V-J model.

Amplified TCR beta CDR3 regions came from RNA transcripts. Carried out on the TCR CDR3, a first-round RT-PCR used the HTBI primer set. TCRdb called the multiplex PCR reads again in MiXCR, with one record for every CDR3 protein. Here the sample spans roughly 840,000 distinct CDR3 sequences, 35% to 40% being singletons. Calling Graves' hyperthyroidism stable meant ophthalmopathy did not progress within 18 months. Uncontrolled infection, other autoimmune disease, pregnancy or lactation led to exclusion. As concerns this clonotype: Its specificity is not known.

The sequencing sample was made of blood. The clonotype originates from a young man with Graves' hyperthyroidism.

CDR3 nucleotide sequence: TGTGCCAGCAGCCACGCGTCTCCGAACACTGAAGCTTTCTTT. Residues: CASSHASPNTEAFF. The chain links TRBV7-9 to TRBJ1-1, with unresolved D. The V end was cut by 5 bases, the J end by 1 base, with 11 bases between. This CDR3 has 14 residues. From germline, CDR1 is SEHNR and CDR2 FQNEAQ (reference sequence).